The present entry profiles one T cell receptor beta chain with its context. Within the sample, other DNA sequences also encode this same CDR3. The length of the CDR3 is 12 residues. Between the trimmed V and J ends, which lost 5 bases and 4 bases, there was a span of 9 bases. Per the germline V gene, CDR1 is MNHEY and CDR2 is SVGEGT. The treatment was: roughly 19 received Ad26.COV2.S at low or high dose, single or two shots; roughly five received placebo; per-sample allocation not given. The study sampled participants on day 63 after the first vaccine or placebo injection. Method: immunoSEQ multiplex PCR; TCRdb's copy keeps in-frame clones and lacks some. The table shows 400,000 to 450,000 clones, with 75% to 95% occurring only once. The data belong to a study of Ad26.COV2.S vaccination and SARS-CoV-2 variants.

This TCR was sampled from a person aged 18-65 years who received the Ad26.COV2.S COVID-19 vaccine or a placebo. The V call is TRBV6-2 or TRBV6-3, the J call TRBJ2-7, with D possibly matching TRBD1 (5 bases). The source material was peripheral blood, sampled in a trial of Ad26.COV2.S vaccine versus placebo. The DNA of the CDR3 is TGTGCCAGCAGTCTCCAGGGTTACGAGCAGTACTTC. It specifies CASSLQGYEQYF.